A selection of T cell receptor beta chains follows, all from one sample in a study of CD8+ T cells in alopecia areata. Data came from immunoSEQ multiplex PCR; TCRdb stores just in-frame clones and leaves some out. The sample contains around 170,000 clones, approximately 51% of which appear only once. The sample consisted of CD8+ T cells sorted from blood, taken around week 54, from a patient treated with tofacitinib. These receptors all stem from a human donor with alopecia areata. Each CDR3 is given with its conserved first and last residue. The order of the fields is J gene, V gene, CDR3 protein.

j_call: TRBJ2-6
v_call: TRBV30
cdr3_aa: CAWSDFAGANVLTF

j_call: TRBJ1-2
v_call: TRBV7-9
cdr3_aa: CASSLAAGLPYGYTF

j_call: TRBJ2-1
v_call: TRBV2
cdr3_aa: CASSDSGTTYNEQFF

j_call: TRBJ1-5
v_call: TRBV5-6
cdr3_aa: CASSYQGGYSQPQHF

j_call: TRBJ2-2
v_call: TRBV2
cdr3_aa: CASRSGHAANTGELFF

j_call: TRBJ2-7
v_call: TRBV27
cdr3_aa: CASRRETPGSEQYF

j_call: TRBJ2-5
v_call: TRBV6-5
cdr3_aa: CASSWDREETQYF

j_call: TRBJ2-3
v_call: TRBV7-2
cdr3_aa: CASSGLAGFRTDTQYF

j_call: TRBJ1-1
v_call: TRBV19
cdr3_aa: CASIGDTEAFF

j_call: TRBJ2-5
v_call: TRBV9
cdr3_aa: CASSVGQGWWIQETQYF

j_call: TRBJ2-3
v_call: TRBV7-3
cdr3_aa: CASSLSGGTQYF

j_call: TRBJ2-1
v_call: TRBV2
cdr3_aa: CASSHLAGVYNEQFF

j_call: TRBJ2-7
v_call: TRBV29-1
cdr3_aa: CSVEDFVGQSYEQYF

j_call: TRBJ1-2
v_call: TRBV11-2
cdr3_aa: CASSLEGGYTF

j_call: TRBJ2-7
v_call: TRBV7-9
cdr3_aa: CASSLVLYEQYF

j_call: TRBJ2-5
v_call: TRBV6-1
cdr3_aa: CASSEPDRAETQYF

j_call: TRBJ2-1
v_call: TRBV19
cdr3_aa: CASSIPTGAYNEQFF

j_call: TRBJ1-1
v_call: TRBV27
cdr3_aa: CASGLRTGNTEAFF

j_call: TRBJ2-7
v_call: TRBV27
cdr3_aa: CASPPRSGGPPYEQYF

j_call: TRBJ2-3
v_call: TRBV4-1
cdr3_aa: CASSHREGRSTDTQYF

j_call: TRBJ2-4
v_call: TRBV19
cdr3_aa: CASSIEGASYLAKNIQYF

j_call: TRBJ2-7
v_call: TRBV6-5
cdr3_aa: CASSPGTGAAYEQYF

j_call: TRBJ1-1
v_call: TRBV4-3
cdr3_aa: CASSQVGWGNTEAFF

j_call: TRBJ2-3
v_call: TRBV4-2
cdr3_aa: CASSAGAGTDTQYF

j_call: TRBJ2-7
v_call: TRBV4-1
cdr3_aa: CASSQEKGVTYEQYF

j_call: TRBJ1-4
v_call: TRBV27
cdr3_aa: CASRRGKDEKLFF

j_call: TRBJ2-2
v_call: TRBV6-5
cdr3_aa: CASSPTGEIGGELFF

j_call: TRBJ2-6
v_call: TRBV7-8
cdr3_aa: CASSERTLSGANVLTF

j_call: TRBJ2-7
v_call: TRBV7-9
cdr3_aa: CASSPDEQYF

j_call: TRBJ2-3
v_call: TRBV6-5
cdr3_aa: CASSLGGSTDTQYF

j_call: TRBJ2-2
v_call: TRBV7-9
cdr3_aa: CASSLIANTGELFF

j_call: TRBJ1-2
v_call: TRBV29-1
cdr3_aa: CSVPTPGAYGYTF

j_call: TRBJ2-1
v_call: TRBV9
cdr3_aa: CASSPRSDYNEQFF

j_call: TRBJ1-1
v_call: TRBV2
cdr3_aa: CASTEGRLAEAFF

j_call: -
v_call: TRBV6-1
cdr3_aa: CASSQRGASYEQYF

j_call: TRBJ1-5
v_call: TRBV18
cdr3_aa: CASSIVGDQGPQHF

j_call: TRBJ2-1
v_call: TRBV27
cdr3_aa: CASSRPSLSTVSSYNEQFF

j_call: TRBJ2-7
v_call: TRBV5-6
cdr3_aa: CASSLADRLSSYEQYF

j_call: TRBJ2-5
v_call: TRBV2
cdr3_aa: CASSESSGGTQYF

j_call: TRBJ1-4
v_call: TRBV4-1
cdr3_aa: CASSLSPGLNNEKLFF

j_call: TRBJ2-3
v_call: TRBV12-5
cdr3_aa: CASGLLSTGYADTQYF

j_call: TRBJ2-7
v_call: TRBV5-6
cdr3_aa: CASSSRDRGIYEQYF

j_call: TRBJ2-7
v_call: TRBV5-6
cdr3_aa: CASSLATSGDHEQYF

j_call: TRBJ1-6
v_call: TRBV5-1
cdr3_aa: CASSLVTGANSPLHF

j_call: TRBJ2-5
v_call: TRBV13
cdr3_aa: CASSSAGGAPETQYF

j_call: TRBJ1-1
v_call: TRBV29-1
cdr3_aa: CSVELRTEAFF

j_call: TRBJ2-5
v_call: TRBV27
cdr3_aa: CASSLTGFGTQYF

j_call: TRBJ2-1
v_call: TRBV9
cdr3_aa: CASSAETVSYNEQFF

j_call: TRBJ2-1
v_call: TRBV15
cdr3_aa: CATSRDEQFF

j_call: TRBJ2-7
v_call: TRBV9
cdr3_aa: CASTPGLGAYEQYF

j_call: TRBJ1-1
v_call: TRBV6-6
cdr3_aa: CASSPTLRVAAFF

j_call: TRBJ2-5
v_call: TRBV5-1
cdr3_aa: CASSLWEGTQETQYF

j_call: TRBJ2-5
v_call: TRBV7-8
cdr3_aa: CASSWDRGETQYF

j_call: TRBJ1-5
v_call: TRBV30
cdr3_aa: CAWSVAGGQPQHF